These 12 T cell receptor beta chains were all obtained from the same sample, sequenced in a study of shared clonotypes between healthy human individuals (dated by TCRdb to 2020 to 2022). The method behind the library was the immunoSEQ multiplex PCR assay. TCRdb retrieved this table from immuneACCESS and kept in-frame rearrangements only. Not all clones are present; in checked studies, unresolved V genes account for under half, and no reason is known for the remainder. The sample table records 780,000 or so clones; about two thirds of these occur just once. Approximately 1.7% of the sample belongs to the ten largest clones. The material sequenced was memory CD4+ T cells sorted from blood. What this sample's cell subset or site label stands for: CD45RA-negative fraction. The receptors were sampled from a woman in her 30s in good health.

The J gene is TRBJ1-1, the V gene TRBV4-1; 7 positions agree with TRBD1. Per germline, CDR1 MGHRA and CDR2 YSYEKL. With 2 bases clipped from V and 8 bases from J, the junction kept 8 bases outside the gene matches. There are 14 residues in the CDR3. The CDR3 nucleotides are TGCGCCAGCAGCCAACAAATGACAGGGAGAGAAGCTTTCTTT. Translation gives CASSQQMTGREAFF.

The chain recombines TRBV19 with TRBJ2-7; D might be TRBD2 (5 bases). V lost 5 bases and J 2 bases, leaving 10 bases between the germline ends. The CDR3 has 13 amino acids. Germline V CDR1 and CDR2: LNHDA, SQIVND (reference sequence). DNA of the CDR3: TGTGCCAGTAGTTTTACGGGAACCTACGAGCAGTACTTC. This translates into CASSFTGTYEQYF.

In DNA, the CDR3 is TGTGCCAGCAGCTTCTTGGGGCAGTCGCTTACCGGGGAGCTGTTTTTT. Translation gives CASSFLGQSLTGELFF. The chain joins TRBV5-6 to TRBJ2-2; the D gene is possibly TRBD1 (5 bases). Germline V gives CDR1 SGHDT, CDR2 YYEEEE. Trimming pared 2 bases from V and 5 bases from J, leaving 16 bases between. This CDR3 is 16 amino acids long.

V is TRBV6-1 and J is TRBJ1-3; perhaps TRBD1 as D (6 bases). V was pared by 8 bases and J by 0 bases, with 11 bases between. Germline CDR1 is MNHNS and CDR2 is SASEGT. The CDR3 length is 14 residues. CDR3 sequence reads: CASWDTFSGNTIYF. The CDR3, as DNA: TGTGCCAGCTGGGACACCTTCTCTGGAAACACCATATATTTT.

This clone was observed at least ten times. J is TRBJ2-5 and V is TRBV28; 7 nucleotides align to TRBD1. The J call is doubtful: the DNA matches TRBJ2-7 better. The germline V gene has CDR1 MDHEN and CDR2 SYDVKM. This CDR3 has 15 amino acids. CDR3: CASSPRPTGIYEQYF. In nucleotides, the CDR3 is TGTGCCAGCAGTCCCCGCCCGACAGGGATTTACGAGCAGTACTTC.

This chain connects TRBV7-9 to TRBJ1-2, with no clear D. CDR3 length: 9 residues. Trimming pared 8 bases from V and 8 bases from J, leaving 6 bases between. The germline CDR1 and CDR2 sequences are SEHNR and FQNEAQ (reference sequence). The CDR3 reads CASEPGYTF. CDR3 in DNA: TGTGCCAGCGAACCCGGCTACACCTTC.

The rearrangement links TRBV20-1 to TRBJ2-3, with unresolved D. V lost 0 bases and J 8 bases, leaving 0 bases between the germline ends. CDR1 and CDR2 (germline): DFQATT, SNEGSKA (reference sequence). This CDR3 spans 9 amino acids. The chain's CDR3 is CSARDTQYF. CDR3 coding DNA: TGCAGTGCTAGAGATACGCAGTATTTT.

The genes are TRBV7-3 and TRBJ2-2; D is undetermined. CDR1 is SGHTA, CDR2 FQGTGA, per germline. This CDR3 has 14 residues. Trimming pared 5 bases from V and 7 bases from J, leaving 14 bases between. The CDR3 sequence is CASSPSLMGGELFF. The CDR3, as DNA: TGTGCCAGCAGCCCCTCGTTAATGGGCGGGGAGCTGTTTTTT.

V gene TRBV7-9 combines with J gene TRBJ2-7, with 8 bases aligning to TRBD2. The CDR3 loop spans 15 amino acids. Losses at the gene ends were 4 bases for V and 3 bases for J; bases not matched to a gene: 8. CDR1 is SEHNR and CDR2 is FQNEAQ in the germline V gene (reference sequence). The CDR3 loop is CASSYGGGIFYEQYF. In DNA form, the CDR3 reads TGTGCCAGCAGCTACGGCGGGGGGATATTCTACGAGCAGTACTTC.

V is TRBV7-9 and J is TRBJ2-3; tentatively, D is TRBD2 (6 bases). Trimming removed 1 base at V and 0 bases at J, with 14 bases between. The CDR3 spans 17 residues. From germline, CDR1 is SEHNR and CDR2 FQNEAQ (reference sequence). The CDR3 sequence: CASSLDRGKPSTDTQYF. CDR3 in DNA: TGTGCCAGCAGCTTAGACCGCGGGAAGCCAAGCACAGATACGCAGTATTTT.

This clone occurred once. The chain combines TRBV21-1 with TRBJ1-6. TRBV21-1 is a pseudogene locus. The CDR3 runs 14 residues. CDR3 coding DNA: TGTGCCAGCAGCACCCAAGGGCACCCTTCACCCCTCCACTTT. Translation: CASSTQGHPSPLHF.

The chain employs TRBV15 and TRBJ2-1, with D unresolved. CDR3 size: 17 residues. Trimming left V 1 base short and J 7 bases short, with 20 bases between. Germline loops: CDR1 LNHNV, CDR2 YYDKDF (reference sequence). The DNA of the CDR3 is TGTGCCACCAGCAGAGTCGCGGAGAAATGGAGATGGAATGAGCAGTTCTTC. Protein: CATSRVAEKWRWNEQFF.